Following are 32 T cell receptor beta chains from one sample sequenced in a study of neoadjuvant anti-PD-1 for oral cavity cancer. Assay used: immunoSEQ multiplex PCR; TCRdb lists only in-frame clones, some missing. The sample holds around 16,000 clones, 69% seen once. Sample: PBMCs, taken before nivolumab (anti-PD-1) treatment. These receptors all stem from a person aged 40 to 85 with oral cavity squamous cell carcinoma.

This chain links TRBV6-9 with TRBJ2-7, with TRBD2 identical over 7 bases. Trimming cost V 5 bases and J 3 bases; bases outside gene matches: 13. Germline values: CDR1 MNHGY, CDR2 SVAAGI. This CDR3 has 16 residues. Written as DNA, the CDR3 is TGTGCCAGCAGTCCCACGGGAGGAGTTCTGGGCTACGAGCAGTACTTC. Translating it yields CASSPTGGVLGYEQYF.

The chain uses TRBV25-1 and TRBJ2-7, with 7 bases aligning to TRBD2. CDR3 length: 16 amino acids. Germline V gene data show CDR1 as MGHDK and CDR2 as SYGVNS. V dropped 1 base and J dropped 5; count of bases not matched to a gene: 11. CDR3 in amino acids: CASSESPGEGKDEQYF. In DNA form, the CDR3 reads TGTGCCAGCAGTGAATCTCCGGGGGAGGGTAAGGACGAGCAGTACTTC.

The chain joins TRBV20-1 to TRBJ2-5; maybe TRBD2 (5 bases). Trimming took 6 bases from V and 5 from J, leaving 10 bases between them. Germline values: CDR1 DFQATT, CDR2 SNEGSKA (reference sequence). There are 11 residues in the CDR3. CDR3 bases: TGCAGTGCCGCGGGTTTTGAGACCCAGTACTTC. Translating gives CSAAGFETQYF.

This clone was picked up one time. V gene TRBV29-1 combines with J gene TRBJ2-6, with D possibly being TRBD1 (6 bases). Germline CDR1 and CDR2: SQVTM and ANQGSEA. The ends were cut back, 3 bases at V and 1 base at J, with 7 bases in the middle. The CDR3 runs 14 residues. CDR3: CSVDQGSGANVLTF. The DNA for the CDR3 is TGCAGCGTTGATCAGGGGTCTGGGGCCAACGTCCTGACTTTC.

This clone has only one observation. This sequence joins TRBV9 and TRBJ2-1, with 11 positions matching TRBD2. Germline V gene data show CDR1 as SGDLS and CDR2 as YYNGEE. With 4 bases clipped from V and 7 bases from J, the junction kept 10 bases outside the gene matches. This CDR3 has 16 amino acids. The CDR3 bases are TGTGCCAGCAGCCTGGGACTAGCGGAGTGGGGGAATGAGCAGTTCTTC. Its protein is CASSLGLAEWGNEQFF.

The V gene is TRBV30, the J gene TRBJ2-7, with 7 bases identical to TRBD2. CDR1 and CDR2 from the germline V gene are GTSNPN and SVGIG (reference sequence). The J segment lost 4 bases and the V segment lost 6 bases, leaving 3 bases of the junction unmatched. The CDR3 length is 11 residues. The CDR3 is CACGTIYEQYF. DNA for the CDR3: TGTGCCTGCGGGACTATATACGAGCAGTACTTC.

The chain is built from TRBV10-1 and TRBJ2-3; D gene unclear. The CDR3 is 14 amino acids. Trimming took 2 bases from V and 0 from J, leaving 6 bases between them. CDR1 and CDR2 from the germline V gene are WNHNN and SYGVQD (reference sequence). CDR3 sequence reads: CASSEGGSTDTQYF. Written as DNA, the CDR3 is TGCGCCAGCAGTGAGGGCGGAAGCACAGATACGCAGTATTTT.

The CDR3 sequence is CASSPATGPNTGELFF. The DNA for the CDR3 is TGCGCCAGCAGCCCCGCGACAGGACCGAACACCGGGGAGCTGTTTTTT. V gene TRBV5-1 combines with J gene TRBJ2-2, with TRBD1 as a possible D gene (6 bases). CDR3 length equals 16 residues. Germline lookup yields CDR1 SGHRS and CDR2 YFSETQ. Trimming took off 4 bases at V and 0 bases at J, with 13 bases between the two ends.

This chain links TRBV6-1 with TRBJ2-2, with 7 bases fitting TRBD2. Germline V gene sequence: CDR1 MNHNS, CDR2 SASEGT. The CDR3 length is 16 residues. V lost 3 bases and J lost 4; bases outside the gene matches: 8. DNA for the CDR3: TGTGCCAGCAGTGATAGGTGGGAGGGCCTCACCGGGGAGCTGTTTTTT. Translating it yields CASSDRWEGLTGELFF.

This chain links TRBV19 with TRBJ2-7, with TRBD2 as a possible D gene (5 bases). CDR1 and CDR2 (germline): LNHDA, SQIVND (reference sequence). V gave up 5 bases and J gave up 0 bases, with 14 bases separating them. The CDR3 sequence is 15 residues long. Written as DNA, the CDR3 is TGTGCCAGTAGTCCGGACTCTTTGCCCTCCTACGAGCAGTACTTC. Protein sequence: CASSPDSLPSYEQYF.

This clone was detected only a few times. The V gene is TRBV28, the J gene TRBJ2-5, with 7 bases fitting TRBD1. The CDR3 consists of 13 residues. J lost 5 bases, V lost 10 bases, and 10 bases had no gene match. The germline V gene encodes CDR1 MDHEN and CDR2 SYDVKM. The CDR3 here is CAIRRQGVETQYF. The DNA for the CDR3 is TGTGCCATCCGACGACAGGGAGTGGAGACCCAGTACTTC.

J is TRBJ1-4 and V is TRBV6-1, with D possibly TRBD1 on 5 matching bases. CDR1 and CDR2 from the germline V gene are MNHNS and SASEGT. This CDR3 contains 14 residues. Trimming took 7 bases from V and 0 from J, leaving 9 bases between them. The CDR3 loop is CASNQGATNEKLFF. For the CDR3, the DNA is TGTGCCAGCAACCAGGGTGCAACTAATGAAAAACTGTTTTTT.

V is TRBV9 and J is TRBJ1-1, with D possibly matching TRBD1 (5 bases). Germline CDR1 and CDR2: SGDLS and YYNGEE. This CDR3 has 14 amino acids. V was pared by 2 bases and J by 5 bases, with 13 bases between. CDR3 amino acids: CASSVGGANTEAFF. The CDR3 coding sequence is TGTGCCAGCAGCGTTGGAGGGGCAAATACTGAAGCTTTCTTT.

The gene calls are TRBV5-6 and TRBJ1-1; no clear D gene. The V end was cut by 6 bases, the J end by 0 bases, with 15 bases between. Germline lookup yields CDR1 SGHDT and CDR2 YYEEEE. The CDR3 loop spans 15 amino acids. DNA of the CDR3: TGTGCCAGCACAATCTACACAGCTCTGAACACTGAAGCTTTCTTT. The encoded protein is CASTIYTALNTEAFF.

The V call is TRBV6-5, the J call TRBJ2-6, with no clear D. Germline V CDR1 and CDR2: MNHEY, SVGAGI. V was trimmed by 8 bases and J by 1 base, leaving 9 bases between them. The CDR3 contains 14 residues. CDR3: CASLGPSGANVLTF. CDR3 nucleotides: TGTGCCAGCCTCGGGCCTTCTGGGGCCAACGTCCTGACTTTC.

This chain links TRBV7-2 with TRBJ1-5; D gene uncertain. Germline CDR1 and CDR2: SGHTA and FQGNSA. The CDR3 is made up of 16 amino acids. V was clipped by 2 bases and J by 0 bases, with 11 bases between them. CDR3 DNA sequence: TGTGCCAGCAGCTTAATGGCGGGCTATAGCAATCAGCCCCAGCATTTT. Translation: CASSLMAGYSNQPQHF.

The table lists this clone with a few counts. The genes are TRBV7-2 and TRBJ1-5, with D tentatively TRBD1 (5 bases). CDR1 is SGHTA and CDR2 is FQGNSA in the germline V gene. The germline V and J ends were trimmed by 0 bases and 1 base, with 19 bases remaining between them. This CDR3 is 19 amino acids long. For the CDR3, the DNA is TGTGCCAGCAGCTTAGCTTTGGGACCAGAAGCGAACAGCAATCAGCCCCAGCATTTT. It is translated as CASSLALGPEANSNQPQHF. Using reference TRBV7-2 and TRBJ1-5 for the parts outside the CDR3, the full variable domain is GAGVSQSPSNKVTEKGKDVELRCDPISGHTALYWYRQSLGQGLEFLIYFQGNSAPDKSGLPSDRFSAERTGGSVSTLTIQRTQQEDSAVYLCASSLALGPEANSNQPQHFGDGTRLSIL.

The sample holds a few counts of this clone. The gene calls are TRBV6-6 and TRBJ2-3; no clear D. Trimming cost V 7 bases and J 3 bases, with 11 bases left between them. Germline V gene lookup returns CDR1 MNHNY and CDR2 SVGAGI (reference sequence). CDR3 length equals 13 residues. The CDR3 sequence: CASTPSVTDTQYF. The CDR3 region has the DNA TGTGCCAGCACCCCTAGTGTGACAGATACGCAGTATTTT.

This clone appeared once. The CDR3 region has the DNA TGTGCCAGCAGCTTAGATGCCGGCCAATCCTTTGGCGAGCAGTACTTC. This gives the protein CASSLDAGQSFGEQYF. The V call is TRBV11-2, the J call TRBJ2-7; D remains ambiguous. The V and J ends lost 0 bases and 6 bases respectively, with 18 bases between them. Germline values: CDR1 SGHAT, CDR2 FQNNGV. The CDR3 sequence is 16 residues long.

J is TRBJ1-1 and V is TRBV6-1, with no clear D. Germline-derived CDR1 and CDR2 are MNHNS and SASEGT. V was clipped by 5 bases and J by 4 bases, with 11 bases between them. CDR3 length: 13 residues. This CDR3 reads CASSYNEGTEAFF. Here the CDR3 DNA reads TGTGCCAGCAGTTATAACGAGGGCACTGAAGCTTTCTTT.

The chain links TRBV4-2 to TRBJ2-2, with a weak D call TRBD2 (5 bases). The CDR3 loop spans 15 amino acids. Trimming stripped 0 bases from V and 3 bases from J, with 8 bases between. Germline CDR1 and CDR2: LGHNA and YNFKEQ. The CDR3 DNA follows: TGTGCCAGCAGCCAAGATCCGGGATACACCGGGGAGCTGTTTTTT. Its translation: CASSQDPGYTGELFF.

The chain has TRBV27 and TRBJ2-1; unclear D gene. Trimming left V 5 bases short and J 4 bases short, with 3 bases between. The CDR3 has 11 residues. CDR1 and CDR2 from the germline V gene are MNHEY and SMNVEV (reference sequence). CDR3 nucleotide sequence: TGTGCCAGCAGTCTTTACAATGAGCAGTTCTTC. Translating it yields CASSLYNEQFF.

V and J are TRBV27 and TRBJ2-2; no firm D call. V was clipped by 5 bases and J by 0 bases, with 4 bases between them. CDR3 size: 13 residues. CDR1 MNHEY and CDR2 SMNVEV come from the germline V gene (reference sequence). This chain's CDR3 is CASSPANTGELFF. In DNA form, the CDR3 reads TGTGCCAGCAGTCCCGCGAACACCGGGGAGCTGTTTTTT.

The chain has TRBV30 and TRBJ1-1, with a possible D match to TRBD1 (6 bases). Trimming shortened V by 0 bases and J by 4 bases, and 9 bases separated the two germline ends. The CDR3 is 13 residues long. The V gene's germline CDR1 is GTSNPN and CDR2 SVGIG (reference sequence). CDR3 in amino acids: CAWSVQGSTEAFF. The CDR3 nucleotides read TGTGCCTGGAGTGTTCAGGGGAGCACTGAAGCTTTCTTT.

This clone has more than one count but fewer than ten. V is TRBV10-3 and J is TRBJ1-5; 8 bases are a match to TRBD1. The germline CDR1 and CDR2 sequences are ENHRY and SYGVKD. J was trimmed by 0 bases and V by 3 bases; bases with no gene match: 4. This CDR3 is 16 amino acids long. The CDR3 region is CAISDGTGYSNQPQHF. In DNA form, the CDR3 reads TGTGCCATCAGTGATGGGACAGGATATAGCAATCAGCCCCAGCATTTT.

This chain's CDR3 is CASSEEKGPSYEQYF. CDR3 bases: TGTGCCAGCAGTGAAGAAAAAGGCCCCTCCTACGAGCAGTACTTC. This chain joins TRBV6-1 and TRBJ2-7; D ambiguous. V shed 1 base and J shed 0 bases, with 10 bases lying between them. Germline V gives CDR1 MNHNS, CDR2 SASEGT. The CDR3 consists of 15 residues.

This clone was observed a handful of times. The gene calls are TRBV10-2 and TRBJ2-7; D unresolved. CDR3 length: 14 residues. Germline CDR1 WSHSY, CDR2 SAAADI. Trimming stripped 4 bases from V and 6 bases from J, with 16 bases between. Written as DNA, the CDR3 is TGCGCCAGCAGTGGTCTTCAACAAACTGCCGAGCAGTACTTC. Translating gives CASSGLQQTAEQYF.

For the CDR3, the DNA is TGTGCCAGCAGTACACTAGCGGGAGTTCGCGAGCAGTACTTC. Protein product: CASSTLAGVREQYF. The chain combines TRBV6-5 with TRBJ2-7, with 11 bases identical to TRBD2. Trimming removed 5 bases from V and 6 bases from J; junction bases left unmatched: 6. This CDR3 comprises 14 residues. The V gene's germline CDR1 is MNHEY and CDR2 SVGAGI.

As DNA, the CDR3 is TGTGCCAGCACCTGGGACCAAAGCTCTGGGGCCAACGTCCTGACTTTC. The encoded protein is CASTWDQSSGANVLTF. J is TRBJ2-6 and V is TRBV2; D may match TRBD1 or TRBD2 (5 bases each). The CDR3 has 16 residues. Germline CDR1 and CDR2: SNHLY and FYNNEI. V lost 7 bases and J 0 bases, leaving 13 bases between the germline ends. The variable domain in full, completed from reference TRBV2 and TRBJ2-6, reads EPEVTQTPSHQVTQMGQEVILRCVPISNHLYFYWYRQILGQKVEFLVSFYNNEISEKSEIFDDQFSVERPDGSNFTLKIRSTKLEDSAMYFCASTWDQSSGANVLTFGAGSRLTVL.

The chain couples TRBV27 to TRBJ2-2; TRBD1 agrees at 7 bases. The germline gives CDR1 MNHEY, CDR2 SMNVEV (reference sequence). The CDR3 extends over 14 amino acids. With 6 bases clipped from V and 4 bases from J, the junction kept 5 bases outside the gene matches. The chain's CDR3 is CASRSGQVTGELFF. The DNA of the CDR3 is TGTGCCAGCAGGAGCGGACAGGTCACCGGGGAGCTGTTTTTT.

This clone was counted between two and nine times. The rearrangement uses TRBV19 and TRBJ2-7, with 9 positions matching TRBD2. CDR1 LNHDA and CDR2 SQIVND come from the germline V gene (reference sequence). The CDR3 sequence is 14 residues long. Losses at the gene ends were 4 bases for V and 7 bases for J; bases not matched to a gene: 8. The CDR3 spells CASSSSGSTGEQYF. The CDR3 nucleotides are TGTGCCAGTAGTAGTAGCGGGAGTACGGGGGAGCAGTACTTC.

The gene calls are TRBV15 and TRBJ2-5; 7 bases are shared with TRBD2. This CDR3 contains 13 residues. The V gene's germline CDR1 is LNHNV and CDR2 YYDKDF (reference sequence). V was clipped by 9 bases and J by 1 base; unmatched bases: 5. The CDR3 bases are TGTGCCACAGGGGAGGGCCCCCAAGAGACCCAGTACTTC. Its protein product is CATGEGPQETQYF.